This T cell receptor (beta chain) was recorded in a study of T-cell reconstitution after alpha-beta-depleted transplantation in children. Findings and caveats of the study: Elevated TCRbeta diversity at day 60 was traced, in some patients, to surviving recipient T cells and thymic progenitors. It was newly produced T cells that mostly accounted for T-cell counts and diversity one year after transplant. Several hundred expanded graft clones reportedly were the source of alpha-beta T cells about two months after transplant.

Concerning this clonotype: Its antigen is unidentified.

For TCRbeta, the library was prepared with unique molecular identifiers. TCRdb re-called the PCR reads through MiXCR, storing one row per CDR3 protein. The table includes about 120,000 distinct CDR3 sequences, about 23% detected once. V was pared by 0 bases and J by 5 bases, with 17 bases between. Germline-derived CDR1 and CDR2 are SGHVS and FQNEAQ. The CDR3 consists of 17 residues. The sample here was PBMCs, mostly from graft donor cells, taken 180 days after TCRalphabeta/CD19-depleted stem cell transplant. The source of this sequence is a male patient between 2 and 15 years old who had a stem cell transplant for chronic granulomatous disease, so the T cells may come from the graft donor. The gene calls are TRBV7-8 and TRBJ2-1, with TRBD2 as a possible D gene (6 bases). Written as DNA, the CDR3 is TGTGCCAGCAGCTTAGCGTGGGCTAGCGCCAAGAACAATGAGCAGTTCTTC. Protein: CASSLAWASAKNNEQFF.